Below, 9 T cell receptor beta chains from the same sample are listed, as sequenced in a study of OX40 agonist ivuxolimab in advanced cancers. Clones were read by immunoSEQ multiplex PCR, and TCRdb kept only the in-frame ones, dropping some. This repertoire shows about 50,000 clones, 88% found once; its top ten account for over 50%. This material consisted of CD4+ or CD8+ T cells sorted from blood, taken in a trial of the OX40 agonist ivuxolimab. The receptors were gathered from an adult with an advanced solid tumor such as melanoma, head and neck, liver or kidney cancer.

In its sample, this clone is medium-sized. CDR3 nucleotide sequence: TGCGCCAGCAGCCAAAGACAAGGCCTTTCCTACGAGCAGTACTTC. This encodes CASSQRQGLSYEQYF. The chain carries TRBV4-1 and TRBJ2-7; D gene uncertain. The CDR3 has 15 residues. With 2 bases removed from V and 1 base from J, the gap between germline ends came to 12 bases. The V gene's germline CDR1 is MGHRA and CDR2 YSYEKL.

This clone was counted only a few times. The chain carries TRBV30 and TRBJ1-1; 10 bases fit TRBD1. Germline-derived CDR1 and CDR2 are GTSNPN and SVGIG (reference sequence). CDR3 length: 14 residues. J lost 4 bases, V lost 0 bases, and 2 bases had no gene match. CDR3: CAWSVTGGGTEAFF. Written as DNA, the CDR3 is TGTGCCTGGAGTGTGACAGGGGGCGGCACTGAAGCTTTCTTT. Looking up the rest from reference TRBV30 and TRBJ1-1 gives the full variable domain: SQTIHQWPATLVQPVGSPLSLECTVEGTSNPNLYWYRQAAGRGLQLLFYSVGIGQISSEVPQNLSASRPQDRQFILSSKKLLLSDSGFYLCAWSVTGGGTEAFFGQGTRLTVV.

V is TRBV13 and J is TRBJ2-7; 10 bases fit TRBD2. The germline V gene has CDR1 PRHDT and CDR2 FYEKMQ (reference sequence). Trimming cost V 5 bases and J 3 bases; bases outside gene matches: 7. This CDR3 is 15 amino acids long. The CDR3 region is CASSGPSGGVYEQYF. In nucleotides, the CDR3 is TGTGCCAGCAGCGGTCCGAGCGGGGGGGTCTACGAGCAGTACTTC.

The chain employs TRBV5-1 and TRBJ2-7; D possibly matches TRBD1 or TRBD2 (5 bases each). The CDR3 spans 13 residues. CDR1 and CDR2 (germline): SGHRS, YFSETQ. V gave up 3 bases and J gave up 6 bases, with 13 bases separating them. In DNA, the CDR3 is TGCGCCAGCAGCTCCAATCTGGGGGTCGAGCAGTACTTC. As protein: CASSSNLGVEQYF.

This rearrangement joins TRBV7-2 to TRBJ2-1; the match to TRBD2 covers 8 bases. Trimming at V came to 3 bases and at J to 1 base, leaving 8 bases not matched to a gene. CDR1 and CDR2 from the germline V gene are SGHTA and FQGNSA. The CDR3 runs to 17 residues. CDR3 protein: CASSFSGGARSYNEQFF. CDR3 DNA sequence: TGTGCCAGCAGCTTTTCGGGGGGGGCCCGATCCTACAATGAGCAGTTCTTC.

This chain joins TRBV15 and TRBJ1-5; no reliable D call. From germline, CDR1 is LNHNV and CDR2 YYDKDF (reference sequence). The CDR3 runs 16 residues. V lost 3 bases, J lost 5 bases, and 17 bases lay in between. The CDR3, as DNA: TGTGCCACCAGCAGGGGCGACGTTTTGAGTGATCAGCCCCAGCATTTT. Translation: CATSRGDVLSDQPQHF. Full variable domain (missing parts from reference TRBV15 and TRBJ1-5): DAMVIQNPRYQVTQFGKPVTLSCSQTLNHNVMYWYQQKSSQAPKLLFHYYDKDFNNEADTPDNFQSRRPNTSFCFLDIRSPGLGDTAMYLCATSRGDVLSDQPQHFGDGTRLSIL.

This clone was seen just once. CDR3 protein: CASSIRFDRGQDGEQFF. Here the CDR3 DNA reads TGTGCCAGTAGTATACGGTTCGACAGGGGGCAAGATGGTGAGCAGTTCTTC. The chain links TRBV19 to TRBJ2-1; 10 positions match TRBD1. The V segment lost 2 bases and the J segment 9 bases; nucleotides outside the gene matches: 13. CDR1 is LNHDA and CDR2 is SQIVND in the germline V gene (reference sequence). The CDR3 has 17 amino acids.

This chain links TRBV21-1 with TRBJ2-7; the D call in the table, TRBD1, was not verified against the DNA. TRBV21-1 is termed a pseudogene. The CDR3 consists of 16 residues. DNA of the CDR3: TGTGCCAGCAGTGCCTCTGCGGGACAGGGATCCTACGAGCAGTACTTC. It translates to CASSASAGQGSYEQYF.

V usage is TRBV12-5 and J usage is TRBJ1-6; unclear D gene. Germline assignment: CDR1 LGHNT and CDR2 FRNRAP. The V end was cut by 3 bases, the J end by 9 bases, with 9 bases between. There are 13 residues in the CDR3. This chain's CDR3 is CASGLEQSSPLHF. The CDR3 nucleotides are TGTGCTAGTGGTTTAGAACAGAGTTCACCCCTCCACTTT.